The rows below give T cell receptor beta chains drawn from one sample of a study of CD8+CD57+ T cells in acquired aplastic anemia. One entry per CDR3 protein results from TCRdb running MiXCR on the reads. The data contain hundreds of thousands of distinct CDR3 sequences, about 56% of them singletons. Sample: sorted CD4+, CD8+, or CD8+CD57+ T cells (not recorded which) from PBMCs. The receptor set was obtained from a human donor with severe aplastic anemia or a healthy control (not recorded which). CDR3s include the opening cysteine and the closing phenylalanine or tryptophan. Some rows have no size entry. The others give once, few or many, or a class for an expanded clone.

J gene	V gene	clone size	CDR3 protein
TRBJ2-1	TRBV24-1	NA	CATSWSVAREQFF
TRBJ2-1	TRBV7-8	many	CASSLLTSPHNEQFF
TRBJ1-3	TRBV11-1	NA	CASSLGTEGNTIYF
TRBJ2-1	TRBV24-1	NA	CATSDLKDEQFF
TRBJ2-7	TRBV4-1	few	CASSQVASVASYEQYF
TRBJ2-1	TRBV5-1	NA	CASSLAWGSGEQFF
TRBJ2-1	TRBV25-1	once	CASSFYICSARIQVNEQFF
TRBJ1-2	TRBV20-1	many	CSARTGYGYTF
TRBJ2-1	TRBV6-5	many	CASSFGLAGASRNEQFF
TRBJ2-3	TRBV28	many	CASSLFRVPGQGPDTQYF
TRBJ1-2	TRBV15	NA	CATGPRGSLDYGYTF
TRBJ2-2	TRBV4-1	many	CASSYVGEYTGELFF
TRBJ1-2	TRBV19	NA	CASSSTTGQGYGYTF
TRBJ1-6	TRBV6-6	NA	CASSRAGTASPLHF
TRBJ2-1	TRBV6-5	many	CASSYSPHSLAFF
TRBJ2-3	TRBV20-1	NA	CSESTPTDTQYF
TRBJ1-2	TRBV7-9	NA	CASSFGTGGGYGYTF
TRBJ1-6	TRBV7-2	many	CASSLRDRADNSPLHF
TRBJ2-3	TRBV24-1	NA	CATSDHTSDTQYF
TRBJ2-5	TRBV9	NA	CASSVEEAPGVAQYF
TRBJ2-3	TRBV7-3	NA	CASTPPGLRTDTQYF
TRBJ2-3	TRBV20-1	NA	CSARDEGERGTDTQYF
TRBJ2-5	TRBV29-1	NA	CSGRGTSGEETQYF
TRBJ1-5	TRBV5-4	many	CASSLGGGNQPQHF
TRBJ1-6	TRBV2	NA	CASSEHRASDSPLHF
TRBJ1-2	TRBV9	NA	CASSVGPTGASYGYSF
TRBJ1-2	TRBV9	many	CASSSFGMSYGYTF
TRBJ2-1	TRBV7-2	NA	CASTTGFRQLGEQFF
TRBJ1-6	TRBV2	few	CASSGESVNSPLHF
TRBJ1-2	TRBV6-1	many	CASSEGYRAYYGYTF
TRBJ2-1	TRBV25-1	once	CASEIRDNPNEQFF
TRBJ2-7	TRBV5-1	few	CASSMDRSSYEQYF
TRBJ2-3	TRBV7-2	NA	CASSHPRGHTDTQYF
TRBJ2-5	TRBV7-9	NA	CASSFWSGSAQETQYF
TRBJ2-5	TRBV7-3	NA	CASSLIGAWAGEGETQYF